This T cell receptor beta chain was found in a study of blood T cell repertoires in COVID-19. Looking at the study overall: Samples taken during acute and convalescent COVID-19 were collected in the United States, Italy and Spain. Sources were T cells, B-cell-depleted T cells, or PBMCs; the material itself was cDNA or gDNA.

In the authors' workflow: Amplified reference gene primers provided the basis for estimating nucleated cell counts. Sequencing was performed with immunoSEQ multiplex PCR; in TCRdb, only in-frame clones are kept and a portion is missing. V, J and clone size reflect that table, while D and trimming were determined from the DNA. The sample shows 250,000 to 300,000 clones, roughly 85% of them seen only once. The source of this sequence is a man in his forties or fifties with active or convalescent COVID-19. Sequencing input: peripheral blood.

In DNA, the CDR3 is TGTGCCAGCAGTGAAAAGGGAGCGGGACTGAGCAAAAACATTCAGTACTTC. Amino acid sequence: CASSEKGAGLSKNIQYF. The chain links TRBV2 to TRBJ2-4; TRBD2 matches 7 bases. This CDR3 has 17 amino acids. Trimming cost V 2 bases and J 3 bases; bases outside gene matches: 10. The germline CDR1 and CDR2 sequences are SNHLY and FYNNEI.